This TCR beta chain stems from a study of T cell responses to AZD1222 COVID-19 vaccine listed by TCRdb under 2021. Regarding the complete study: Because spike-specific TCR depth and breadth did not differ between the two schedules, AZD1222 recipients who got a second dose at roughly 4 weeks were pooled with those who got a second dose at roughly 12 weeks. A total of approximately 240 trial participants underwent TCR sequencing, of whom 200 to 220 had received two doses of AZD1222 and approximately 26 had received two doses of the MenACWY control vaccine. Trial participants were enrolled into age subgroups of 18-55, 56-69 and 70-plus years, which contained 148, 28 and 57 TCR-sequenced participants, respectively.

In light of the paper, this sample's time point label describes: baseline before first vaccination. Vaccinee samples were obtained from the UK trials COV001 and COV002, which included a single-blind randomized controlled phase 2/3 trial of AZD1222 (ChAdOx1 nCoV-19) in healthy adults. Trial participant PBMC samples were collected at day 0 and day 28 after the second dose for TCRbeta chain sequencing. V and J lose 4 bases and 1 base, and a span of 10 bases separates them. The CDR3, from cysteine to phenylalanine, totals 14 residues. The DNA shown is the 42-base CDR3, in frame from base 1. Reading the germline V gene (reference sequence) gives CDR1 SGHNT and CDR2 YYREEE. General findings and caveats noted by the study authors: Participants were mostly white British and included more females than males, and it was suggested by the authors that clonal diversity may have been underestimated. Because no samples from the day 14 peak response were available, repertoires could be characterized only after the peak T cell response. A significant rise in spike-specific TCR breadth and depth was observed after two AZD1222 doses relative to day 0 and relative to MenACWY recipients. Reportedly, almost half of the unique spike-specific TCRs recognized epitopes lying outside the regions that are mutated in the B.1.351 and B.1.1.7 variants. CD4 TCRs associated with the vaccine covered the entire spike protein, and the dominant responses were in regions 160-218 and 743-854. In the small 56-69-year group, the increase in depth fell short of significance, most likely because of low power. Conclusions about previously exposed vaccinees were limited because only six AZD1222 recipients were SARS-CoV-2 seropositive at baseline.

The CDR3 regions of human TCRbeta chains were analyzed by immunosequencing. In the authors' own workflow: TCRs in the repertoires were matched against a reference library of SARS-CoV-2-specific TCRs that had been generated with the MIRA antigen-specificity platform. Breadth meant the fraction of unique TCRs that were SARS-CoV-2-associated, whereas depth meant the fraction of total T cells that were SARS-CoV-2-associated. Using the MIRA data, each spike-specific TCR was assigned both to the spike region to which the TCR was reactive and to a CD4 or CD8 class. Log10-transformed breadth and depth values were compared by one-way ANOVA with Sidak's multiple comparisons tests. Entries here come from immuneACCESS through TCRdb and include only in-frame sequences with V and J called. Some clones fail to appear in such tables; in the studies checked, an unresolved V gene covers under half of the shortfall, and the cause of the remainder is unknown. From that table come the V and J calls and clone size; the DNA was used to work out D and trimming. The sample contains 90,000 to 95,000 clones, approximately 91% of them found a single time. The ten largest clones take up around a fifth of the sample.

As concerns this clone: This receptor's antigen is unknown. Base qualities are not recorded, but no much larger clone differs from it by a single base.

The sample was peripheral blood, taken on day 0 of AZD1222 vaccination. The chain uses TRBV5-4 and TRBJ2-3, with the D call tentatively TRBD1 or TRBD2, each fitting 5 bases. The receptor was isolated from an adult in good health. The CDR3 protein is CASSTGTGTDTQYF. The sequence in DNA is TGTGCCAGCAGCACCGGGACGGGCACAGATACGCAGTATTTT.